The present TCR beta chain was sequenced within a study of OX40 agonist ivuxolimab in advanced cancers. About the study: Having had anti-PD-1, anti-PD-L1 or anti-CTLA-4 therapy before was allowed, and 40% to 45% had some. Partial response was recorded in three patients: one hepatocellular carcinoma and two cutaneous melanoma cases. Findings of the study overall: No determination was made of the antigen specificity of the expanded peripheral T cells.

Autoimmune disease history or systemic immunosuppression led to patients being barred. About this clone: What it recognizes is unknown.

Trimming cost V 6 bases and J 3 bases; bases outside gene matches: 0. Per germline, CDR1 SEHNR and CDR2 FQNEAQ (reference sequence). The CDR3 covers 12 residues. Produced via immunoSEQ multiplex PCR; TCRdb's table is partial and in-frame only. This table holds about 21,000 clones, over 75% found once. Sequenced here: CD4+ or CD8+ T cells sorted from blood, sampled in a trial of the OX40 agonist ivuxolimab. This chain uses TRBV7-9 with TRBJ1-1; 8 nucleotides match TRBD1. The sequence derives from an adult with an advanced solid tumor such as melanoma, head and neck, liver or kidney cancer. CDR3 protein: CASRTGDTEAFF. CDR3 in DNA: TGTGCCAGCAGGACAGGGGACACTGAAGCTTTCTTT.